This entry concerns a single T cell receptor (beta chain). What it binds is unknown. The source of the sample is a study of OX40 agonist ivuxolimab in advanced cancers. Study details: The dose-escalation cohort had hepatocellular carcinoma, melanoma, renal cell or head and neck cancer.

Enrollment shut out patients with autoimmune disease history or systemic immunosuppression. General study results and limits: In general, CD8+ T cells held more expanded clones than CD4+ did, on average.

V was clipped by 4 bases and J by 5 bases, with 11 bases between them. CDR1 is WSHSY and CDR2 is SAAADI in the germline V gene. The CDR3 extends over 13 amino acids. Using immunoSEQ multiplex PCR, the repertoire was profiled, and TCRdb retains in-frame clones only, with some absent. The data hold about 82,000 clones, with 86% observed a single time. The material sequenced was CD4+ or CD8+ T cells sorted from blood, taken in a trial of the OX40 agonist ivuxolimab. The rearrangement joins TRBV10-2 to TRBJ2-5, with D possibly matching TRBD2 (5 bases). The TCR originated in an adult with an advanced solid tumor such as melanoma, head and neck, liver or kidney cancer. As DNA, the CDR3 is TGCGCCAGCAGTGTAGTCAGAGGGGAGACCCAGTACTTC. Its protein product is CASSVVRGETQYF.